Many counts were recorded for the clone carrying this T cell receptor beta chain. Its matching antigen is unknown. The data were taken from a study of naive and memory T cell subsets. The study's findings and limits: Naive repertoires, especially CD8, held a few larger clonotypes, possibly memory cells re-expressing CD45RA. TCR abundance followed a power law differing between naive and memory subsets.

There are 15 residues in the CDR3. The trim removed 5 bases at V and 5 bases at J, leaving 6 bases unmatched. Germline-derived CDR1 and CDR2 are LNHDA and SQIVND (reference sequence). From the second PCR step, alpha and beta chains were amplified apart. Two oligonucleotides, mixed equimolar, formed the beta constant-region primer covering TRBC1 and TRBC2. Ligated cDNA was amplified by four rounds of PCR with nested alpha and beta constant-region primers and SP2. TCRdb itself ran the UMI-ligation and nested PCR reads through MiXCR, one entry per CDR3 protein. Among 90,000 to 120,000 distinct CDR3 sequences listed, roughly 15% were seen once.

The genes are TRBV19 and TRBJ2-1; 10 bases align to TRBD2. This clonotype originated in a human donor in good health. Sequencing was performed on naive CD8+ T cells from blood. CDR3 protein: CASSALAGVHNEQFF. The CDR3 DNA sequence: TGTGCCAGTAGTGCCCTAGCGGGAGTGCACAATGAGCAGTTCTTC.